The entry below describes one T cell receptor (beta chain). Its antigen is currently unknown. With 60 Vbeta and 13 Jbeta primers, the PCR was carried out. Clones were read by immunoSEQ multiplex PCR, and TCRdb kept only the in-frame ones, dropping some. The table lists fewer than 130,000 clones, 74% of them singletons. Germline loops: CDR1 LGHNA, CDR2 YNFKEQ. V was pared by 4 bases and J by 4 bases, with 19 bases between. The CDR3 consists of 16 residues. The data stem from a study of cytomegalovirus exposure and HLA in healthy donors. Notes on the study in general: Other equally common chains were less clonally expanded than HLA-associated TCR beta chains, a later analysis showed.

The clonotype comes from a man aged 45 to 65 in good health and CMV-seropositive. Sequencing was carried out using PBMCs. The chain employs TRBV4-2 and TRBJ1-2, with a weak D call TRBD1 (6 bases). The CDR3 reads CASSPDGAGASYGYTF. CDR3 sequence (DNA): TGTGCCAGCAGCCCTGACGGGGCAGGGGCGAGCTATGGCTACACCTTC.